A single sample gave rise to the 10 T cell receptor beta chains below, sequenced in a study of beta chain features in type 1 diabetes. The authors reverse transcribed all of the isolated RNA, so sequencing captured expressed TCRB transcripts. TCRdb's table, derived via immunoSEQ multiplex PCR, lists solely in-frame clones and lacks some. Here the sample spans roughly 610,000 clones, around 15% being singletons. The sample was naive CD4+ T cells from blood. Receptor source: a man aged 18 to 29 in good health.

In its sample, this clone was seen a few times. The genes are TRBV10-3 and TRBJ1-2; 11 bases are shared with TRBD1. Trimming took 4 bases from V and 4 from J; bases not matched to a gene: 2. This CDR3 has 14 residues. Germline V CDR1 and CDR2: ENHRY, SYGVKD. The CDR3 DNA is TGTGCCATCAGTGCGGGACAGGGGGGCTATGGCTACACCTTC. It codes for CAISAGQGGYGYTF.

This clone was recorded a few times. The rearrangement links TRBV29-1 to TRBJ1-2; D uncertain. V was clipped by 6 bases and J by 2 bases, with 16 bases between them. CDR3 length equals 14 residues. CDR1 and CDR2 (germline): SQVTM, ANQGSEA. The CDR3 DNA sequence: TGCAGCGTAGGTCACTTGTCCATGAACTATGGCTACACCTTC. Translated: CSVGHLSMNYGYTF.

This clone was found a few times. This chain links TRBV9 with TRBJ2-1; the D is unclear. Germline V gene sequence: CDR1 SGDLS, CDR2 YYNGEE. V lost 0 bases to trimming and J lost 0 bases, with 7 bases between them. The CDR3 has 15 amino acids. Here the CDR3 reads CASSVEDNSYNEQFF. Written as DNA, the CDR3 is TGTGCCAGCAGCGTAGAAGATAACTCCTACAATGAGCAGTTCTTC.

This clone was detected only a few times. V gene TRBV9 combines with J gene TRBJ1-4; TRBD1 might be the D (5 bases). This CDR3 is 13 amino acids long. Per the germline V gene, CDR1 is SGDLS and CDR2 is YYNGEE. V lost 5 bases and J 8 bases, leaving 13 bases between the germline ends. As DNA, the CDR3 is TGTGCCAGCAGTGGGGCCCCAGGCGAAAAACTGTTTTTT. Protein: CASSGAPGEKLFF.

The V gene is TRBV2, the J gene TRBJ1-1, with D perhaps matching TRBD1 (6 bases). V lost 7 bases, J lost 2 bases, and 14 bases lay in between. Per the germline V gene, CDR1 is SNHLY and CDR2 is FYNNEI. This CDR3 is 14 amino acids long. CDR3 loop: CASNQQGQNTEAFF. For the CDR3, the DNA is TGTGCCAGCAACCAACAGGGCCAAAACACTGAAGCTTTCTTT.

This clone was observed a few times. The chain carries TRBV28 and TRBJ2-7; the match to TRBD1 covers 10 bases. The germline V gene encodes CDR1 MDHEN and CDR2 SYDVKM. This CDR3 has 14 residues. V shed 6 bases and J 4 bases; nucleotides not matched to a gene: 6. Written as DNA, the CDR3 is TGTGCCAGCAGCCGCAGACAGGGGGCATACGAGCAGTACTTC. Translated, it gives CASSRRQGAYEQYF.

This clone has a handful of counts. The chain combines TRBV5-4 with TRBJ2-1; the match to TRBD2 covers 8 bases. The germline CDR1 and CDR2 sequences are SGHNT and YYREEE (reference sequence). The length of the CDR3 is 14 residues. J gave up 10 bases and V 4 bases, and 10 bases lay outside the gene matches. The CDR3 nucleotides are TGTGCCAGCAGCGCCCTAGCGGGCCCAAGGGAGCAGTTCTTC. Translation: CASSALAGPREQFF.

V is TRBV28 and J is TRBJ2-7, with TRBD1 identical over 8 bases. The CDR3 extends over 12 amino acids. The germline gives CDR1 MDHEN, CDR2 SYDVKM. The ends lost 9 bases at V and 6 bases at J; junction bases unmatched: 7. The DNA of the CDR3 is TGTGCCAGTAACAGGGGGTTAACCGAGCAGTACTTC. Amino acid sequence: CASNRGLTEQYF. The entire variable domain, with the rest obtained from reference TRBV28 and TRBJ2-7, is as follows: DVKVTQSSRYLVKRTGEKVFLECVQDMDHENMFWYRQDPGLGLRLIYFSYDVKMKEKGDIPEGYSVSREKKERFSLILESASTNQTSMYLCASNRGLTEQYFGPGTRLTVT.

The chain carries TRBV6-1 and TRBJ1-1; D gene ambiguous. From germline, CDR1 is MNHNS and CDR2 SASEGT. Trimming removed 2 bases at V and 3 bases at J, with 13 bases between. The CDR3 spans 15 residues. CDR3 DNA sequence: TGTGCCAGCAGTGAACTAACAAACCGAGACACTGAAGCTTTCTTT. Its protein product is CASSELTNRDTEAFF.

This clone was seen only a few times. At one boundary the junction diverges from the germline segment, which might be a read error. The V and J genes are TRBV7-9 and TRBJ2-3; 9 positions match TRBD2. This CDR3 is 14 amino acids long. The germline gives CDR1 SEHNR, CDR2 FQNEAQ (reference sequence). The CDR3 protein is CASSVAGDTDTQYF. CDR3 nucleotide sequence: TGTGCCAGCAGCGTAGCGGGGGACACAGATACGCAGTATTTT.